This T cell receptor beta chain was sequenced in a study of blood T cell repertoires in COVID-19. Study-wide background: COVID-19 samples collected from the United States, Italy and Spain covered acute and convalescent phases. Sample material is recorded as cDNA or gDNA derived from T cells, B-cell-depleted T cells, or PBMCs.

Trimming took off 5 bases at V and 4 bases at J, with 15 bases between the two ends. This CDR3 has 13 residues. Germline-derived CDR1 and CDR2 are GTSNPN and SVGIG (reference sequence). As processed by the authors: Cell counts per sample came from amplifying reference gene primers. Clones were read by immunoSEQ multiplex PCR, and TCRdb kept only the in-frame ones, dropping some. That table supplies the V and J calls and clone size; D and trimming were determined from the DNA. The sample includes roughly 200,000 clones, about 90% of them seen just once. The source of this sequence is a woman aged 18-29 years who had recovered from COVID-19. The J gene is TRBJ2-7, the V gene TRBV30, with a tentative D call TRBD2 (7 bases). Source material: peripheral blood. The CDR3 reads CAWAPGGAYEQYF. The CDR3 DNA follows: TGTGCCTGGGCCCCGGGGGGCGCTTACGAGCAGTACTTC.